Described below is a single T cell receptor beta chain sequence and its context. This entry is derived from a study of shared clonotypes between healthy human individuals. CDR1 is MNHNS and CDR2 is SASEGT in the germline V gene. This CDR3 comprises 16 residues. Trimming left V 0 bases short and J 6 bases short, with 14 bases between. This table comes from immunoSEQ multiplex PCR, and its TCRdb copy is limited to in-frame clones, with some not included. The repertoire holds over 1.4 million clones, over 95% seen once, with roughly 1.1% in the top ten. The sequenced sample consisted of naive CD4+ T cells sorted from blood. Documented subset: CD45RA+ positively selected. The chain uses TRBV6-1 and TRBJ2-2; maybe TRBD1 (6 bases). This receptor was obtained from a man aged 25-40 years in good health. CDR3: CASSEARPGAAGELFF. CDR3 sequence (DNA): TGTGCCAGCAGTGAAGCGCGGCCAGGGGCCGCCGGGGAGCTGTTTTTT.